This TCR beta chain comes out of a study of blood T cell repertoires in COVID-19. Sequencing used immunoSEQ multiplex PCR; TCRdb keeps in-frame clones, though not all of them. In the table there are some 140,000 clones, roughly 76% of which are singletons. Germline CDR1 is SQVTM and CDR2 is ANQGSEA. Unmatched junction bases numbered 1, after V lost 5 bases and J lost 3 bases. The CDR3 totals 13 residues. The sample comprised peripheral blood. V gene TRBV29-1 combines with J gene TRBJ2-7; TRBD2 agrees at 13 bases. This receptor was obtained from a man older than 75 with acute or convalescent COVID-19. Written as DNA, the CDR3 is TGCAGCGTTAGACTAGCGGGGGGCTACGAGCAGTACTTC. Translating gives CSVRLAGGYEQYF.